Presented here are 20 T cell receptor beta chains from one specimen sequenced in a study of T cell responses to AZD1222 COVID-19 vaccine. Assay used: immunoSEQ multiplex PCR; TCRdb lists only in-frame clones, some missing. The sample includes some 120,000 clones, approximately 90% of them seen just once. Sequencing was performed on peripheral blood, taken on day 0 of AZD1222 vaccination. All receptors come from an adult in good health.

This sequence joins TRBV15 and TRBJ2-7, with 8 bases identical to TRBD2. The ends lost 7 bases at V and 9 bases at J; junction bases unmatched: 14. CDR1 is LNHNV, CDR2 YYDKDF, per germline (reference sequence). This CDR3 comprises 14 residues. As DNA, the CDR3 is TGTGCCACCATACGGGCGGGAGGTTTTTGTAGGCAGTACTTC. Its translation is CATIRAGGFCRQYF.

V gene TRBV6-5 combines with J gene TRBJ1-2; D is uncertain. Trimming cost V 6 bases and J 2 bases, with 10 bases left between them. The germline V gene encodes CDR1 MNHEY and CDR2 SVGAGI. There are 13 residues in the CDR3. The CDR3 loop is CASSDRGNYGYTF. The CDR3 DNA reads TGTGCCAGCAGCGACCGGGGAAACTATGGCTACACCTTC.

This clone was detected only a few times. V is TRBV3-1 (or the pseudogene TRBV3-2) and J is TRBJ1-1, with TRBD1 as a possible D gene (5 bases). Between the trimmed V and J ends, which lost 4 bases and 4 bases, there was a span of 10 bases. This CDR3 spans 13 amino acids. Germline values: CDR1 LGHDT, CDR2 YNNKEL (reference sequence). The CDR3 region has the DNA TGTGCCAGCAGCCTTTTTAGGGGCACTGAAGCTTTCTTT. Its translation is CASSLFRGTEAFF.

The chain recombines TRBV5-1 with TRBJ2-2, with 7 bases fitting TRBD1. Looked up from germline, CDR1 is SGHRS and CDR2 is YFSETQ. The CDR3 runs 15 residues. Unmatched junction bases numbered 2, after V lost 3 bases and J lost 0 bases. As DNA, the CDR3 is TGCGCCAGCAGCTCCGGGACAGCGAACACCGGGGAGCTGTTTTTT. Translated, it gives CASSSGTANTGELFF.

V is TRBV24-1 and J is TRBJ2-5; tentative D call: TRBD1 (8 bases). V was clipped by 5 bases and J by 5 bases, with 14 bases between them. The length of the CDR3 is 14 residues. CDR1 is KGHDR, CDR2 SFDVKD, per germline. CDR3 loop: CATSGTGRVETQYF. CDR3 in DNA: TGTGCCACCAGTGGGACAGGGAGGGTGGAGACCCAGTACTTC.

This chain joins TRBV4-2 and TRBJ1-5; TRBD1 matches 8 bases. Germline CDR1 reads LGHNA; CDR2 reads YNFKEQ. CDR3 length: 16 amino acids. V shed 0 bases and J 7 bases; nucleotides not matched to a gene: 8. CDR3 sequence reads: CASSQDPAGGGQPQHF. The DNA of the CDR3 is TGTGCCAGCAGCCAAGATCCGGCAGGGGGCGGACAGCCCCAGCATTTT.

The rearrangement joins TRBV6-4 to TRBJ2-3, with 10 bases aligning to TRBD2. With 5 bases clipped from V and 0 bases from J, the junction kept 2 bases outside the gene matches. Germline-derived CDR1 and CDR2 are MRHNA and SNTAGT. This CDR3 spans 15 amino acids. The CDR3 nucleotides are TGTGCCAGCAGTTTGACTAGCGGGAGCACAGATACGCAGTATTTT. Encoded protein: CASSLTSGSTDTQYF.

This chain links TRBV18 with TRBJ1-6, with D unresolved. The length of the CDR3 is 14 residues. Germline CDR1 reads KGHSH; CDR2 reads LQKENI. Trimming removed 1 base at V and 5 bases at J, with 6 bases between. This chain's CDR3 is CASSPLADNSPLHF. In nucleotides, the CDR3 is TGTGCCAGCTCACCACTCGCTGATAATTCACCCCTCCACTTT.

J is TRBJ1-3 and V is TRBV2, with 8 bases lining up with TRBD1. There are 13 residues in the CDR3. The V segment lost 6 bases and the J segment 7 bases; nucleotides outside the gene matches: 5. CDR1 and CDR2 from the germline V gene are SNHLY and FYNNEI. DNA for the CDR3: TGTGCCAGCAGGGGACAGGTTCTCAACACCATATATTTT. Protein: CASRGQVLNTIYF.

The J gene is TRBJ1-1, the V gene TRBV5-1; TRBD1 aligns across 9 bases. V was clipped by 4 bases and J by 3 bases; unmatched bases: 13. CDR3 length: 17 amino acids. Germline V gene data show CDR1 as SGHRS and CDR2 as YFSETQ. The CDR3 DNA sequence: TGCGCCAGCAGCCAACCTACGACAGGGGGAGGATACACTGAAGCTTTCTTT. Translation gives CASSQPTTGGGYTEAFF.

For the CDR3, the DNA is TGTGCCAGCAGCCCCTCGCCCGACTACACCGGGGAGCTGTTTTTT. This translates into CASSPSPDYTGELFF. This sequence joins TRBV3-1 (or the pseudogene TRBV3-2) and TRBJ2-2; D is unresolved. Germline V lookup: CDR1 LGHDT, CDR2 YNNKEL (reference sequence). V was cut by 4 bases and J by 3 bases, with 12 bases left in between. The length of the CDR3 is 15 residues.

The chain uses TRBV28 and TRBJ1-6; a weak D match, TRBD1 (6 bases). CDR1 and CDR2 (germline): MDHEN, SYDVKM. CDR3 length equals 13 residues. The V gene lost 9 bases and the J gene lost 7 bases, with 13 bases spanning the gap. In nucleotides, the CDR3 is TGTGCCAGTTGGAACAGGGCGAATTCACCCCTCCACTTT. Translating gives CASWNRANSPLHF.

The chain combines TRBV4-2 with TRBJ1-5; 7 bases are a match to TRBD1. Germline assignment: CDR1 LGHNA and CDR2 YNFKEQ. V lost 4 bases, J lost 1 base, and 4 bases stayed unmatched. The CDR3 covers 15 residues. The CDR3 reads CASSLNRGSNQPQHF. The CDR3 DNA follows: TGTGCCAGCAGCCTTAACAGGGGCAGCAATCAGCCCCAGCATTTT.

The chain has TRBV29-1 and TRBJ1-5; maybe TRBD1 (5 bases). V shed 6 bases and J shed 5 bases, with 17 bases lying between them. Germline V gene data show CDR1 as SQVTM and CDR2 as ANQGSEA. CDR3 length: 14 residues. CDR3 coding DNA: TGCAGCGTGCTCGGGGGTCGTGAGCATCAGCCCCAGCATTTT. Protein: CSVLGGREHQPQHF.

The chain couples TRBV29-1 to TRBJ1-4; possible D gene TRBD1, 5 bases. Trimming shortened V by 7 bases and J by 0 bases, and 6 bases separated the two germline ends. CDR1 is SQVTM and CDR2 is ANQGSEA in the germline V gene. The CDR3 extends over 12 amino acids. The CDR3 bases are TGCAGCGCGGGGGCAACTAATGAAAAACTGTTTTTT. This codes for CSAGATNEKLFF.

The gene calls are TRBV6-5 and TRBJ2-5; 7 bases map to TRBD1. Germline CDR1 MNHEY, CDR2 SVGAGI. This CDR3 region has 14 residues. Unmatched junction bases numbered 7, after V lost 5 bases and J lost 4 bases. DNA for the CDR3: TGTGCCAGCAGTCCGGAGACAGGGTCAGAGACCCAGTACTTC. Translated, it gives CASSPETGSETQYF.

The CDR3 here is CACPLAGVTGEQYF. The CDR3 nucleotides are TGTGCCTGTCCACTAGCGGGAGTGACGGGCGAGCAGTACTTC. This rearrangement joins TRBV21-1 to TRBJ2-7; the table calls TRBD2, which could not be checked here. TRBV21-1 is shown as a pseudogene. The CDR3 spans 14 residues.

This clone has just one count. The chain carries TRBV21-1 and TRBJ1-1; the DNA was not compared with TRBD1, the D call given in the table. TRBV21-1 is a listed pseudogene. CDR3 size: 16 residues. CDR3 sequence (DNA): TGTGCCAGCAGTAGCCTTTCAGGGGGCGCGTGCACTGAAGCTTTCTTT. Amino acid sequence: CASSSLSGGACTEAFF.

The chain recombines TRBV2 with TRBJ2-2, with 8 nucleotides matching TRBD1. V lost 6 bases and J lost 3; bases outside the gene matches: 6. The CDR3 covers 15 residues. The germline gives CDR1 SNHLY, CDR2 FYNNEI. CDR3 residues: CASRAGQGDTGELFF. The CDR3 DNA reads as TGTGCCAGCAGGGCTGGACAGGGAGACACCGGGGAGCTGTTTTTT.

V and J are TRBV29-1 and TRBJ1-2; D unclear. The germline V gene encodes CDR1 SQVTM and CDR2 ANQGSEA. This CDR3 spans 9 amino acids. With 7 bases removed from V and 8 bases from J, the gap between germline ends came to 8 bases. CDR3 coding DNA: TGCAGCGCTAATGACGGCTACACCTTC. Its translation: CSANDGYTF.